These 3 T cell receptor beta chains came from one sample sequenced in a study of blood T cell repertoires in COVID-19. The protocol was immunoSEQ multiplex PCR, while the TCRdb copy is restricted to in-frame clones and leaves out a portion. The table has about 210,000 clones, 80% to 90% seen once; the top ten hold about 4%. Sequencing was performed on PBMCs or T cells enriched from blood (not recorded which). Receptor source: a young woman who had been exposed to COVID-19.

The J gene is TRBJ1-2, the V gene TRBV5-6; a possible D gene is TRBD1 (5 bases). The V end lost 0 bases, the J end lost 2 bases, and 11 bases lay between the germline ends. The CDR3 spans 15 residues. The germline gives CDR1 SGHDT, CDR2 YYEEEE. The CDR3 DNA reads as TGTGCCAGCAGCTTGGGGTCAGGGCGAAACTATGGCTACACCTTC. It encodes CASSLGSGRNYGYTF. Drawing the rest from reference TRBV5-6 and TRBJ1-2, the complete variable domain is DAGVTQSPTHLIKTRGQQVTLRCSPKSGHDTVSWYQQALGQGPQFIFQYYEEEERQRGNFPDRFSGHQFPNYSSELNVNALLLGDSALYLCASSLGSGRNYGYTFGSGTRLTVV.

This chain connects TRBV19 to TRBJ1-2; D perhaps matches TRBD1 (5 bases). The germline gives CDR1 LNHDA, CDR2 SQIVND (reference sequence). The CDR3 length is 12 residues. V gave up 4 bases and J gave up 4 bases, with 7 bases separating them. In DNA, the CDR3 is TGTGCCAGTAGTAGGGGCGTCTATGGCTACACCTTC. This encodes CASSRGVYGYTF. Together with reference TRBV19 and TRBJ1-2, the CDR3 gives the full variable domain: DGGITQSPKYLFRKEGQNVTLSCEQNLNHDAMYWYRQDPGQGLRLIYYSQIVNDFQKGDIAEGYSVSREKKESFPLTVTSAQKNPTAFYLCASSRGVYGYTFGSGTRLTVV.

CDR3 sequence: CASSRDRGLDQPQHF. CDR3 sequence (DNA): TGTGCCAGCAGCCGGGACAGGGGTCTAGATCAGCCCCAGCATTTT. The genes are TRBV2 and TRBJ1-5; 10 bases agree with TRBD1. Germline trimming cut 6 bases from V and 5 bases from J; bases unmatched to any gene: 7. This CDR3 is 15 amino acids long. Germline CDR1 reads SNHLY; CDR2 reads FYNNEI.